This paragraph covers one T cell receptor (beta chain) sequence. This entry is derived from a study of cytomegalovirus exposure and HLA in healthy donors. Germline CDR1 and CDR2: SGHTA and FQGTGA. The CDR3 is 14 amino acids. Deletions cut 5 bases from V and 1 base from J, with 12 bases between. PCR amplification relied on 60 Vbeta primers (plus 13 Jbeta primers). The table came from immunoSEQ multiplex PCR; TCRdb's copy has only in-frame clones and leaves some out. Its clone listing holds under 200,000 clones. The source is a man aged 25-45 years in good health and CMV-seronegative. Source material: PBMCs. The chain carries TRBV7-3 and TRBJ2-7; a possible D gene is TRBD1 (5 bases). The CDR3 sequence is CASSPSSGSYEQYF. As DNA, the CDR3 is TGTGCCAGCAGCCCCTCCTCAGGGTCCTACGAGCAGTACTTC. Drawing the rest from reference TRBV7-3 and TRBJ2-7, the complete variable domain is GAGVSQTPSNKVTEKGKYVELRCDPISGHTALYWYRQSLGQGPEFLIYFQGTGAADDSGLPNDRFFAVRPEGSVSTLKIQRTERGDSAVYLCASSPSSGSYEQYFGPGTRLTVT.